At least ten counts were recorded for the clone carrying this T cell receptor (beta chain). Its target is not known. Germline CDR1 reads MNHNS; CDR2 reads SASEGT. With 7 bases removed from V and 3 bases from J, the gap between germline ends came to 16 bases. The CDR3 is 14 residues long. This record comes from a study of T cells in Graves' hyperthyroidism and ophthalmopathy. The study's findings and limits: Most clonotypes that expanded in the thyroid above 0.001 also showed up in blood. Ophthalmopathy stood apart from stable hyperthyroidism in a 13 V-J model.

Diagnoses used clinical symptoms, serum thyroxine and TRAb, thyroid ultrasound and orbital computed tomography. TCR beta CDR3 regions were amplified from RNA. A first-round RT-PCR of the TCR CDR3 used the HTBI primer set. TCRdb used MiXCR to reprocess the multiplex PCR reads, holding one entry per CDR3 protein. The sample holds around 350,000 distinct CDR3 sequences, about 15% seen once. The source material was blood. The V gene is TRBV6-1, the J gene TRBJ2-7; the D gene is possibly TRBD1 (6 bases). The sequence was obtained from a woman in her late teens or twenties with Graves' hyperthyroidism that later progressed to Graves' ophthalmopathy. The CDR3 DNA is TGTGCCAGCACCGAACAGGGTTCAGTCTACGAGCAGTACTTC. The encoded protein is CASTEQGSVYEQYF.